This TCR beta chain was identified in a study of CD8+CD57+ T cells in acquired aplastic anemia. Whole-study context: DNA recovered from sorted CD4+ and CD8+ cells had a mean of approximately 3 ug.

Findings of the study overall: Common to patients and controls were roughly 30 CD8+ CDR3 sequences.

Patients selected for sequencing had displayed CD8+CD57+ cell expansion by flow cytometry. There were no patients without severe acquired aplastic anemia. Genomic DNA, serving as template, underwent TCR beta VDJ and CDR3 profiling. TCRdb independently ran MiXCR on the reads; one entry per CDR3 protein. The table lists under 500,000 distinct CDR3 sequences, 25% to 40% of them singletons. Concerning this clonotype itself: What it binds is unknown.

The germline gives CDR1 MNHNS, CDR2 SASEGT. J lost 5 bases, V lost 6 bases, and 8 bases had no gene match. CDR3 size: 15 residues. The specimen sequenced was sorted CD4+, CD8+, or CD8+CD57+ T cells (not recorded which) from PBMCs. This receptor was identified in a human donor with aplastic anemia. The J gene is TRBJ2-1, the V gene TRBV6-1; 9 nucleotides line up with TRBD2. The chain's CDR3 is CASRQIAGANNEQFF. Written as DNA, the CDR3 is TGTGCCAGCAGGCAAATAGCGGGAGCGAACAATGAGCAGTTCTTC.